The T cell receptor beta chain described here comes from a study of CD8 T cells in ankylosing spondylitis. Study results and limitations: There were earlier reports of some motif variants in reactive arthritis synovial fluid and blood. Researchers report that disease-linked clones proved CD8+ and relatively rare in peripheral blood. Disease-linked clones reportedly showed significant enrichment in matched ankylosing spondylitis synovial fluid.

The authors made TCR beta libraries by quantitative 5'-RACE with molecular barcodes. TCRdb reprocessed the 5' RACE reads via MiXCR and lists one record per CDR3 protein. The sample has approximately 350,000 distinct CDR3 sequences, 20% seen once. The CDR3 runs 15 residues. Between the trimmed V and J ends, which lost 5 bases and 3 bases, there was a span of 14 bases. Germline V gene data show CDR1 as SGHTA and CDR2 as FQGNSA. With respect to this clonotype: Its antigen is as yet unknown.

The chain uses TRBV7-2 and TRBJ1-5; D is unclear. The sample comprised blood, either unsorted or a sorted T cell fraction (not recorded which). This receptor was taken from a male donor with ankylosing spondylitis or in good health (not recorded which). The CDR3 loop is CASSPILGLNQPQHF. The CDR3 DNA follows: TGTGCCAGCAGCCCGATCCTAGGACTCAATCAGCCCCAGCATTTT.